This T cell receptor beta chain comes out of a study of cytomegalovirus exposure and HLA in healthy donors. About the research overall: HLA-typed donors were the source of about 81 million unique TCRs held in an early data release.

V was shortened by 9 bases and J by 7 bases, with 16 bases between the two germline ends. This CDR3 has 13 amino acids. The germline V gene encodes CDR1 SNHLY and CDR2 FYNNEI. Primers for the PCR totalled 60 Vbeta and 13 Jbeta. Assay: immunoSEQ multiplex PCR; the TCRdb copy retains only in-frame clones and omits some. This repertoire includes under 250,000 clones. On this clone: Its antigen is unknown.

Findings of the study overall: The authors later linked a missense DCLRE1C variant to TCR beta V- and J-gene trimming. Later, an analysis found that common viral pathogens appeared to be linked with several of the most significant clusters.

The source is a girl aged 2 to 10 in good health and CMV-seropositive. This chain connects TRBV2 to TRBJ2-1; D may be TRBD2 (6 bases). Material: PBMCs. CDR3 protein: CASNRRVFNEQFF. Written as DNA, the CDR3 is TGTGCCAGTAACCGGAGGGTGTTTAATGAGCAGTTCTTC.